The source of this T cell receptor beta chain is a study of CD8+CD57+ T cells in acquired aplastic anemia (dated by TCRdb to between 2017 and 2018). For the study in its entirety: A mean of approximately 3 ug of DNA, ranging from roughly 0.19 to 30 ug, was extracted from sorted CD4+ and CD8+ cells. CD8+CD57+ expansion was defined as frequency above the mean frequency observed in healthy subjects. The investigation overall reported the following: Around 30 CD8+ CDR3 sequences were found to be shared between patients and controls, but these sequences appeared to be highly expressed in patients and within the immunodominant clones of the patients. Between patients and healthy controls, no significant difference in CD8+ Simpson's diversity was found (P=0.060).

Concerning this clonotype: Its antigen remains undetermined. Nothing much larger sits one base from this clone, and base qualities are not available.

Counted from cysteine to phenylalanine, this CDR3 has 14 amino acids. The read is trimmed to its CDR3 DNA, 42 bases read in frame from base 1. From a lookup of the germline V gene (reference sequence), CDR1 and CDR2 are SEHNR and FQNEAQ. After removal of 5 bases from V and 7 bases from J, the junction retains 9 bases not matched to a gene. The patients picked for sequencing were ones in whom flow cytometry had shown an expansion of CD8+CD57+ cells. All patients had severe acquired aplastic anemia diagnosed by International Study of Aplastic Anemia and Agranulocytosis and Camitta criteria. No patient had received any therapy when blood was sampled. In the study, sorted CD4+ and CD8+ blood T cells from patients with severe aplastic anemia and from healthy subjects underwent deep sequencing of TCR repertoires. Patients were enrolled under clinicaltrials.gov protocols 00001620, 01623167, 00001397, 00071045, 00081523 and 00961064 in the USA. Ficoll-Paque density gradient centrifugation was used to isolate peripheral blood mononuclear cells. Before DNA extraction, CD4+ and CD8+ T cells were sorted by FACS or by magnetic beads.

Genomic DNA was used as template for profiling of TCR beta VDJ combinations and CDR3 sequences. TCR repertoire sequencing was run on an Illumina HiSeq 2000. The authors' pipeline ran thus. TRBV/TRBJ rearrangement plots, CDR3 size and DJ length profiles, and Simpson's diversity index were used to evaluate the repertoires. The most abundant DNA sequence in the deep sequencing data was defined as the immunodominant clone. CDR3 amino acid sequences were checked for sharing across subjects and were also compared against the VDJdb database and published repertoires. TCRdb cleaned the public reads at Q25 with fastp, built clones with MiXCR and kept in-frame beta chains. Each CDR3 protein appears once, grouped with its most common genes and DNA. These V and J calls originate from TCRdb's pipeline instead of the authors' own analysis. Here the sample has 150,000 or so distinct CDR3 sequences; roughly 50% occur a single time. In total, the top ten clones hold under 35% of the sample.

This TCR came from a human donor with aplastic anemia. The sequence links TRBV7-9 to TRBJ1-1, with 8 junctional bases fitting TRBD1. The specimen sequenced was sorted CD4+, CD8+, or CD8+CD57+ T cells (not recorded which) from PBMCs. The base sequence is TGTGCCAGCAGCACCAGGGGGCAGGGTGATGAAGCTTTCTTT. This is translated as CASSTRGQGDEAFF.